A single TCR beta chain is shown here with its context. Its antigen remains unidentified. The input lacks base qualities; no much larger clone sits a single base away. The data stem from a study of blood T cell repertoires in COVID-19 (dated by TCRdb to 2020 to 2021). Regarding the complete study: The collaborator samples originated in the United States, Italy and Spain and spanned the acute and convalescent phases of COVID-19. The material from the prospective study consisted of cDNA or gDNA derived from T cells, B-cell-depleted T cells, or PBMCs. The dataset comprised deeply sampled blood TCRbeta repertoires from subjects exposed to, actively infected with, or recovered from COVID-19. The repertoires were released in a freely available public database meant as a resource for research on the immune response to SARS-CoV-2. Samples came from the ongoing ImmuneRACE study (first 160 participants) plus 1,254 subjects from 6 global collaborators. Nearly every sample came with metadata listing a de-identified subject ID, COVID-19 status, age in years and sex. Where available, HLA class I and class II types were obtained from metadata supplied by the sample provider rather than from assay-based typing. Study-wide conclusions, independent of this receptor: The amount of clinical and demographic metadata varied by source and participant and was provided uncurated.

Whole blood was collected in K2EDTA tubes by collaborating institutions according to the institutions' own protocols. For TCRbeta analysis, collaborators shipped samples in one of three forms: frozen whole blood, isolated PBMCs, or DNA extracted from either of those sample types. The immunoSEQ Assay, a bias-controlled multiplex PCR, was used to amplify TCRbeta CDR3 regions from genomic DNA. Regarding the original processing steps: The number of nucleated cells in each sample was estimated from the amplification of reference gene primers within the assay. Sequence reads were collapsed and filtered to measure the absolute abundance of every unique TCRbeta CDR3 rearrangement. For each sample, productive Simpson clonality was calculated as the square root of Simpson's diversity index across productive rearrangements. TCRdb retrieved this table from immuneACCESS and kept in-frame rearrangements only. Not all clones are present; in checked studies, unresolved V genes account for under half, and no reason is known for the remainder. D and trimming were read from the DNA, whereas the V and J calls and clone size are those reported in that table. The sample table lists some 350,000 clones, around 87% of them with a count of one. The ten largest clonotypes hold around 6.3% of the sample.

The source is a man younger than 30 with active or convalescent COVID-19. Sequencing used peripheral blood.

The CDR3 sequence is CASSLSPGFHGYTF. The DNA reads TGTGCCAGCAGTTTATCACCAGGGTTTCATGGCTACACCTTC. The chain is encoded by TRBV27 joined to TRBJ1-2; TRBD1 is a weak D gene call, 5 bases matching. From the cysteine through the phenylalanine, the CDR3 covers 14 amino acids. The CDR3 DNA has 42 bases and is translated from base 1. V lost 0 bases and J lost 6 bases; the stretch between them is 11 bases long. The germline V gene (reference sequence) supplies CDR1 MNHEY and CDR2 SMNVEV.